The 3 T cell receptor beta chains given below trace back to one sample, sequenced in a study of EBV T-cell therapy then PD-1 blockade in nasopharyngeal carcinoma. The protocol was immunoSEQ multiplex PCR, while the TCRdb copy is restricted to in-frame clones and leaves out a portion. The repertoire includes fewer than 20,000 clones, roughly 84% of them detected once, and around 30% sits in the top ten. No antigens are known for them. Treatment: AdE1-LMPpoly-expanded autologous EBV-specific T-cell therapy followed by anti-PD-1 nivolumab. The specimen was CD8+ T cells from blood, collected at roughly day 35 from a patient whose treatment included autologous EBV-specific T cells and nivolumab. Every receptor here comes from a man aged 35 to 55 with nasopharyngeal carcinoma.

V is TRBV13 and J is TRBJ2-1, with TRBD2 matching over 9 bases. CDR3 length: 16 amino acids. V trimming: 5 bases; J trimming: 0 bases; junction bases outside the gene matches: 5. Germline V CDR1 and CDR2: PRHDT, FYEKMQ (reference sequence). CDR3 residues: CASSHAGGSSYNEQFF. The CDR3 DNA sequence: TGTGCCAGCAGCCACGCGGGGGGGAGCTCCTACAATGAGCAGTTCTTC.

The chain has TRBV19 and TRBJ1-2, with TRBD1 matching over 9 bases. The V segment lost 3 bases and the J segment 6 bases; nucleotides outside the gene matches: 8. This CDR3 spans 15 amino acids. In germline, CDR1 is LNHDA, CDR2 SQIVND (reference sequence). CDR3 sequence (DNA): TGTGCCAGTAGTATCGGCCGCCGGGACAGGGATGGCTACACCTTC. Encoded protein: CASSIGRRDRDGYTF.

CDR3 protein: CASSQPGTGVFYGYTF. For the CDR3, the DNA is TGTGCCAGCAGCCAACCGGGGACAGGGGTCTTCTATGGCTACACCTTC. V gene TRBV3-1 (or the pseudogene TRBV3-2) combines with J gene TRBJ1-2, with 10 bases that match TRBD1. Per germline, CDR1 LGHDT and CDR2 YNNKEL (reference sequence). The V segment lost 2 bases and the J segment 4 bases; nucleotides outside the gene matches: 7. This CDR3 contains 16 residues.